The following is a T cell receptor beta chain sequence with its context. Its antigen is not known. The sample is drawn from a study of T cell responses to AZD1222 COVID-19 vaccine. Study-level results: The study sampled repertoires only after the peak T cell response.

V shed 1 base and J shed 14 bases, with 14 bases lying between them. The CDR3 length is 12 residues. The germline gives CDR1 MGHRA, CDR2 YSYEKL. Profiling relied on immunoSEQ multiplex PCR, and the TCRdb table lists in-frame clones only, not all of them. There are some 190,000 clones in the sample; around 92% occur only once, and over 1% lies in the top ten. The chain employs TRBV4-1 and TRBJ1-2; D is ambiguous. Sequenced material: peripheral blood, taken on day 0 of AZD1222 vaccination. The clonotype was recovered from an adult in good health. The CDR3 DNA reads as TGCGCCAGCAGCCAAGGTGCTAGGGAGAAAACCTTC. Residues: CASSQGAREKTF.